This T cell receptor (beta chain) came from a study of PD-L1 blockade in urothelial cancer. Study at large: Blood was tested 3 weeks (second dose) and 6 weeks into treatment. Researchers found blood samples held a median of roughly 140,000 T cells.

This CDR3 region has 16 residues. V lost 2 bases, J lost 5 bases, and 8 bases stayed unmatched. The germline CDR1 and CDR2 sequences are MNHEY and SVGAGI. Using immunoSEQ multiplex PCR, the repertoire was profiled, and TCRdb retains in-frame clones only, with some absent. Of 60,000 to 70,000 clones in the sample, about 81% were seen once. This sample's time point: pretreatment peripheral blood. The patients had locally advanced or metastatic urothelial carcinoma. The source material was PBMCs, sampled around atezolizumab (anti-PD-L1) treatment. The TCR was taken from a man in his 70s with urothelial cancer. This rearrangement joins TRBV6-5 to TRBJ2-2; 7 bases line up with TRBD1. CDR3 residues: CASSYVSIQGTGELFF. The CDR3 DNA reads TGTGCCAGCAGTTACGTCAGCATACAGGGGACCGGGGAGCTGTTTTTT.